These T cell receptor beta chains were read from a single sample in a study of T-cell reconstitution after alpha-beta-depleted transplantation in children. TCRdb recomputed calls from the PCR reads with MiXCR, one row per CDR3 protein. The repertoire has around 960,000 distinct CDR3 sequences, 25% to 35% of them found once; the top ten carry over 25%. Sequenced material: PBMCs, mostly from graft donor cells, taken 360 days after TCRalphabeta/CD19-depleted stem cell transplant. The receptor set was obtained from a boy younger than two who had a stem cell transplant for SCID, so the T cells may come from the graft donor. CDR3s include the opening cysteine and the closing phenylalanine or tryptophan. Fields, in order: clone size, D gene, J gene, V gene, CDR3 DNA, CDR3 protein. The D gene is left open where the match is weak. Where a row states a size, it is once, few, many or the class of an expanded clone; other rows omit it.

few,.,TRBJ2-7,TRBV20-1,TGCAGTGCTTCGAGGGGACTGATGTACGAGCAGTACTTC,CSASRGLMYEQYF
few,.,TRBJ2-7,TRBV4-2,TGTGCCAGCAGCCCCCTCCCTGGGACTCGTCCCTACGAGCAGTACTTC,CASSPLPGTRPYEQYF
.,TRBD1,TRBJ2-5,TRBV9,TGTGCCAGCAGCGGGCCCGGGACAGGGAAAGAGACCCAGTACTTC,CASSGPGTGKETQYF
.,TRBD2,TRBJ2-7,TRBV6-1,TGTGCCAGCAGCGAGGGCCGATGGGACTACTACGAGCAGTACTTC,CASSEGRWDYYEQYF
many,TRBD2,TRBJ2-1,TRBV5-1,TGCGCCAGCAGCACCGGGACTAGGAGTTACAATGAGCAGTTCTTC,CASSTGTRSYNEQFF
few,.,TRBJ2-3,TRBV12-3/TRBV12-4,TGTGCCAGCAGTCCCTCGGACTGGAGGGATACGCAGTATTTT,CASSPSDWRDTQYF
few,.,TRBJ1-2,TRBV11-2,TGTGCCAGCAGCTTTCACACCTTC,CASSFHTF
few,.,TRBJ2-3,TRBV15,TGTGCCACCAGCAGAGGTGGGAGCACAGATACGCAGTATTTT,CATSRGGSTDTQYF
few,TRBD1,TRBJ1-1,TRBV7-9,TGTGCCAGCAGCTCTACACCGGGACAGGGGCCGAACACTGAAGCTTTCTTT,CASSSTPGQGPNTEAFF
.,TRBD1,TRBJ2-3,TRBV18,TGTGCCAGCTCACCATTCACGGGACAGGGGCGTACGGATACGCAGTATTTT,CASSPFTGQGRTDTQYF
.,.,TRBJ1-1,TRBV4-3,TGCGCCAGCAGCCAAGATCCAGGCTCTAACACTGAAGCTTTCTTT,CASSQDPGSNTEAFF
.,.,TRBJ2-1,TRBV27,TGTGCCAGCAGTCCCCGGACAGTCTCCTACAATGAGCAGTTCTTC,CASSPRTVSYNEQFF
.,.,TRBJ2-2,TRBV7-9,TGTGCCAGCAGTCCAACCGGGGGGCTAAGCACCGGGGAGCTGTTTTTT,CASSPTGGLSTGELFF
few,TRBD1,TRBJ2-7,TRBV27,TGTGCCAGCAGTTACTCCGGGACAGGATTCTACGAGCAGTACTTC,CASSYSGTGFYEQYF
few,.,TRBJ2-1,TRBV12-3/TRBV12-4,TGTGCCAGCAGTTTAGCTCAGGGCCTAGGCAATGAGCAGTTCTTC,CASSLAQGLGNEQFF
.,.,TRBJ2-6,TRBV5-1,TGCGCCAGCAGCTTGGGACCGTACTCTGGGGCCAACGTCCTGACTTTC,CASSLGPYSGANVLTF
.,.,TRBJ2-7,TRBV30,TGTGCCTGGAGTGTAGAGCCCTACGAGCAGTACTTC,CAWSVEPYEQYF
many,.,TRBJ1-1,TRBV9,TGTGCCAGCAGCGTAGGCGAGCTGACTGAAGCTTTCTTT,CASSVGELTEAFF
many,.,TRBJ2-1,TRBV6-2/TRBV6-3,TGTGCCAGCAGTTACCGGGGGAGCTACAATGAGCAGTTCTTC,CASSYRGSYNEQFF
few,TRBD2,TRBJ2-3,TRBV7-2,TGTGCCAGCAGCTTAACACGGGGGGGCCCAGATACGCAGTATTTT,CASSLTRGGPDTQYF
.,TRBD1,TRBJ2-5,TRBV9,TGTGCCAGCAGCGGTACAGGGGTGCAGACCCAGTACTTC,CASSGTGVQTQYF
many,TRBD2,TRBJ2-2,TRBV7-2,TGTGCCAGCAGCCAGCGGGGAGATGACACCGGGGAGCTGTTTTTT,CASSQRGDDTGELFF
few,TRBD2,TRBJ2-1,TRBV5-4,TGTGCCAGCAGCTTCTTTCGGCTAGCGGGGGGAAATGAGCAGTTCTTC,CASSFFRLAGGNEQFF
.,.,TRBJ1-2,TRBV11-2,TGTGCCAGCAGCTTGATGAACTATGGCTACACCTTC,CASSLMNYGYTF
.,.,TRBJ2-7,TRBV7-2,TGTGCCAGCAGCCTCCTAAGGGGTGTCCTCACAGACTTC,CASSLLRGVLTDF
few,TRBD1,TRBJ2-5,TRBV7-9,TGTGCCAGCAGCTTAGGTGACAGGGGAAGTAAAGAGACCCAGTACTTC,CASSLGDRGSKETQYF
.,TRBD1,TRBJ1-2,TRBV27,TGTGCCAGCAGTTCCCGACAGGGCCTCCTCTATGGCTACACCTTC,CASSSRQGLLYGYTF
.,.,TRBJ1-2,TRBV27,TGTGCCAGCAGCAGGGTGGCTAACTATGGCTACACCTTC,CASSRVANYGYTF
.,.,TRBJ1-1,TRBV6-1,TGTGCCAGCAGCCCCCGGGTGGGATTTCGAACTGAAGCTTTCTTT,CASSPRVGFRTEAFF
few,TRBD1,TRBJ2-5,TRBV5-6,TGTGCCAGCAGCAACACCGGGACAGGGCAAGAGACCCAGTACTTC,CASSNTGTGQETQYF
few,.,TRBJ2-7,TRBV10-3,TGTGCCATCAGCGGCTCCCCCTCTAGTGAGCAGTACTTC,CAISGSPSSEQYF
few,TRBD1,TRBJ2-2,TRBV12-3/TRBV12-4,TGTGCCAGCAGTTGGCAGGGGGCAACCGGGGAGCTGTTTTTT,CASSWQGATGELFF
.,.,TRBJ2-6,TRBV5-1,TGCGCCAGCAGCCCAACAACGTCGATATCTGGGGCCAACGTCCTGACTTTC,CASSPTTSISGANVLTF
few,.,TRBJ2-2,TRBV4-2,TGTGCCAGCAGCCGACGGGGGCTTGACACCGGGGAGCTGTTTTTT,CASSRRGLDTGELFF
few,TRBD1,TRBJ2-7,TRBV6-5,TGTGCCAGCAGTTACCTGGCCGGTCCGGACAGGGGGCAGTACTTC,CASSYLAGPDRGQYF
.,.,TRBJ2-7,TRBV10-3,TGTGCCATCAGGGGGGTCGACGAGCAGTACTTC,CAIRGVDEQYF
.,TRBD2,TRBJ2-1,TRBV7-3,TGTGCCAGCAGCTCTTCCCCCTCTAGCGGGAGCTCCTACAATGAGCAGTTCTTC,CASSSSPSSGSSYNEQFF
.,.,TRBJ2-2,TRBV12-3/TRBV12-4,TGTGCCAGCAGTTTAATGGGGGGATCAACCGGGGAGCTGTTTTTT,CASSLMGGSTGELFF
.,TRBD1,TRBJ1-6,TRBV7-3,TGTGCCAGCAGCTTAGGCCCGGACAGGGCTTCACCCCTCCACTTT,CASSLGPDRASPLHF
few,.,TRBJ2-3,TRBV20-1,TGCAGTGCTAGAATGCCGGGTACGCAGTATTTT,CSARMPGTQYF
few,.,TRBJ1-3,TRBV12-5,TGTGCTAGTGGTTCCTATGCTCCCCCGAGCTCTGGAAACACCATATATTTT,CASGSYAPPSSGNTIYF
few,.,TRBJ2-3,TRBV10-3,TGTGCCATCAGCCAGGACATCGGTGGAAATACGCAGTATTTT,CAISQDIGGNTQYF
.,.,TRBJ2-7,TRBV28,TGTGCCAGCAGTTTAATGGGCACTTCCTACGAGCAGTACTTC,CASSLMGTSYEQYF
.,.,TRBJ2-2,TRBV9,TGTGCCAGCGGGGTCCCCCCTAACACCGGGGAGCTGTTTTTT,CASGVPPNTGELFF
.,.,TRBJ2-5,TRBV29-1,TGCAGCGTTGAAGGGCGTCTTGAAGAGACCCAGTACTTC,CSVEGRLEETQYF
.,TRBD2,TRBJ2-3,TRBV13,TGTGCCAGCAGCCCCCGTGGACTAGCGGGGGCCTTAGCGGTGACAGATACGCAGTATTTT,CASSPRGLAGALAVTDTQYF
once,TRBD1,TRBJ2-4,TRBV11-2,TGTGCCAGCAGCTTAGGACAGGGTTCAATTCAGTACTTC,CASSLGQGSIQYF